The present T cell receptor (beta chain) was sequenced within a study of metastatic and nonmetastatic thyroid tumors. About the research overall: Repertoires of blood and of tissue (tumor or nodule) from malignant and benign thyroid patients were compared. Study findings and constraints: Malignant thyroid tumors reportedly had TCR beta diversity that was significantly higher than in benign nodules, in blood and tumor.

In the original analysis: Using the CDR3 differences seen across clinicopathological groups, the authors built a distant-metastasis classifier for papillary thyroid cancer, which was meant to discriminate distant-metastatic patients. TCRdb reassembled clones from the PCR reads with MiXCR. TCRdb, not the original authors, processed these V and J calls. There are 4,500 to 6,000 clones in the sample; 25% occur only once, and around 10% lies in the top ten. Each patient went into thyroid surgery without having received any treatment. This CDR3 comprises 17 residues. The germline gives CDR1 DFQATT, CDR2 SNEGSKA (reference sequence). Trimming at V came to 5 bases and at J to 0 bases, leaving 8 bases not matched to a gene. With respect to this clone: Its target is unknown.

The sample taken for sequencing was adjacent normal tissue. The clonotype comes from a male donor with papillary thyroid cancer or a benign thyroid nodule (not recorded which). Some clones in this sample may be carry-over from other donors' samples. The chain links TRBV20-1 to TRBJ1-6, with TRBD1 matching 9 bases. The CDR3, as DNA: TGCAGTGCTCTACTTGGACAGGGGAGCTCCTATAATTCACCCCTCCACTTT. It specifies CSALLGQGSSYNSPLHF.